The 14 T cell receptor beta chains reported below all come from one sample, sequenced in a study of response to subunit inactivated influenza vaccine. TCRdb fed the RT-PCR reads into MiXCR, producing one record per CDR3 protein. The sample has under 200,000 distinct CDR3 sequences, more than 10% seen once. These same data were also listed under a study on T cells expressing NK-cell markers. Turning to that study: TCR beta cDNA was generated via 5'RACE template switching incorporating UMIs.

The sample consisted of CD8+ T cells sorted from PBMCs, taken approximately 13 days after vaccination. The origin of the receptors is a man aged 45-65 years who received an inactivated influenza vaccine.

This clonotype occurred a few times. The J gene is TRBJ2-5, the V gene TRBV7-9, with D perhaps being TRBD1 or TRBD2 (6 bases each). This CDR3 region has 15 residues. CDR1 and CDR2 (germline): SEHNR, FQNEAQ (reference sequence). V lost 1 base, J lost 4 bases, and 13 bases lay in between. The DNA of the CDR3 is TGTGCCAGCAGCTTAGAAGGGGGGACGGTAGAGACCCAGTACTTC. Its translation is CASSLEGGTVETQYF.

This clonotype appeared a few times. This chain connects TRBV12-3 or TRBV12-4 to TRBJ1-2; TRBD1 is a possible D gene (5 bases). Trimming pared 5 bases from V and 8 bases from J, leaving 21 bases between. The CDR3 runs to 15 residues. The CDR3 here is CASSPPGPLLRGYTF. CDR3 DNA sequence: TGTGCCAGCAGTCCCCCGGGACCGCTCTTGAGAGGCTACACCTTC.

The sample holds a few counts of this clonotype. The chain uses TRBV11-2 and TRBJ2-3, with D maybe TRBD2 (5 bases). The CDR3 is 15 residues long. CDR1 is SGHAT and CDR2 is FQNNGV in the germline V gene. V dropped 5 bases and J dropped 4 bases, with 16 bases sitting between them. CDR3 loop: CASSADGVVPDTQYF. The CDR3 coding sequence is TGTGCCAGCAGCGCGGACGGGGTCGTGCCAGATACGCAGTATTTT.

This chain joins TRBV16 and TRBJ2-1, with TRBD1 identical over 7 bases. The CDR3 is 16 residues long. The V segment lost 3 bases and the J segment 7 bases; nucleotides outside the gene matches: 12. Germline CDR1 is KGHSY and CDR2 is FQNENV. As DNA, the CDR3 is TGTGCCAGCAGCCAGCTCCCAAGACAGGGTGTGAATGAGCAGTTCTTC. Translating gives CASSQLPRQGVNEQFF.

This clonotype occurred a few times. This chain uses TRBV5-6 with TRBJ2-3, with 10 bases matching TRBD1. The CDR3 has 17 amino acids. V lost 3 bases to trimming and J lost 3 bases; unmatched junction nucleotides: 10. Germline V gene sequence: CDR1 SGHDT, CDR2 YYEEEE. CDR3 nucleotides: TGTGCCAGCAGCTCACCTACAGGGACAGGGGTAACAGATACGCAGTATTTT. Translation: CASSSPTGTGVTDTQYF.

V is TRBV7-9 and J is TRBJ2-7; D is unresolved. Germline V gene lookup returns CDR1 SEHNR and CDR2 FQNEAQ (reference sequence). The V and J ends lost 5 bases and 4 bases respectively, with 6 bases between them. The CDR3 length is 11 residues. CDR3 sequence reads: CASSREYEQYF. CDR3 coding DNA: TGTGCCAGCAGCAGGGAATACGAGCAGTACTTC.

With regard to this clonotype: This sequence may be a read error, since a much larger clone differs from it by one base. This rearrangement joins TRBV29-1 to TRBJ2-2; 8 bases agree with TRBD1. V trimming: 0 bases; J trimming: 6 bases; junction bases outside the gene matches: 12. The germline V gene has CDR1 SQVTM and CDR2 ANQGSEA. The CDR3 consists of 17 residues. DNA of the CDR3: TGCAGCGTTGAAGATCCCCGACAGGGGATTCTTCCCGGGGAGCTGTTTTTT. Protein sequence: CSVEDPRQGILPGELFF.

This clonotype was detected ten times or more. The CDR3 coding sequence is TGTGCCAGCAGCCAAGCCAGAGTTAACTATGGCTACACCTTC. This translates into CASSQARVNYGYTF. This chain connects TRBV14 to TRBJ1-2; D not resolved. This CDR3 is built from 14 residues. Germline V gene sequence: CDR1 SGHDN, CDR2 FVKESK. The ends were cut back, 1 base at V and 1 base at J, with 7 bases in the middle. The whole variable domain, filled in from reference TRBV14 and TRBJ1-2, reads EAGVTQFPSHSVIEKGQTVTLRCDPISGHDNLYWYRRVMGKEIKFLLHFVKESKQDESGMPNNRFLAERTGGTYSTLKVQPAELEDSGVYFCASSQARVNYGYTFGSGTRLTVV.

The rearrangement links TRBV6-1 to TRBJ1-4, with 9 bases fitting TRBD1. The CDR3 has 17 amino acids. Germline assignment: CDR1 MNHNS and CDR2 SASEGT. J was trimmed by 8 bases and V by 5 bases; bases with no gene match: 15. The CDR3 is CASSQTLTGGGGEKLFF. CDR3 DNA sequence: TGTGCCAGCAGTCAAACCCTAACAGGGGGCGGAGGAGAAAAACTGTTTTTT.

This clonotype has just a few counts. The chain uses TRBV2 and TRBJ2-7; TRBD1 matches 9 bases. Losses at the gene ends were 7 bases for V and 3 bases for J; bases not matched to a gene: 7. The CDR3 is 14 amino acids. The germline CDR1 and CDR2 sequences are SNHLY and FYNNEI. This CDR3 reads CASIGGTGSYEQYF. The CDR3 DNA follows: TGTGCCAGCATTGGCGGGACAGGGAGCTACGAGCAGTACTTC.

The J gene is TRBJ2-3, the V gene TRBV3-1; the D is unclear. V lost 0 bases, J lost 6 bases, and 10 bases lay in between. Germline CDR1 and CDR2: LGHDT and YNNKEL (reference sequence). CDR3 length equals 14 residues. The CDR3 loop reads CASSQDVSVDTQYF. The CDR3 DNA reads TGTGCCAGCAGCCAAGATGTATCTGTGGATACGCAGTATTTT.

The table lists this clonotype with a few counts. J is TRBJ2-3 and V is TRBV11-2; 7 bases map to TRBD2. The CDR3 is made up of 17 amino acids. The V gene end was trimmed by 6 bases and the J gene end by 6 bases; junction bases not matched to a gene: 18. Per germline, CDR1 SGHAT and CDR2 FQNNGV. CDR3 region: CASSSIRRLASGDTQYF. The CDR3 region has the DNA TGTGCCAGCAGTTCCATTAGGAGACTAGCATCGGGGGATACGCAGTATTTT.

This clonotype was detected many times. The chain combines TRBV10-3 with TRBJ2-1; perhaps TRBD2 as D (7 bases). The CDR3 spans 15 residues. Trimming took off 7 bases at V and 2 bases at J, with 15 bases between the two ends. Germline loops: CDR1 ENHRY, CDR2 SYGVKD. The CDR3 loop reads CAITAGGAPYNEQFF. The CDR3 nucleotides read TGTGCCATCACCGCTGGGGGGGCACCCTACAATGAGCAGTTCTTC.

This chain links TRBV19 with TRBJ1-1, with D uncertain. V was trimmed by 3 bases and J by 1 base, leaving 6 bases between them. The CDR3 spans 13 residues. Germline loops: CDR1 LNHDA, CDR2 SQIVND (reference sequence). CDR3 in amino acids: CASSISGNTEAFF. In nucleotides, the CDR3 is TGTGCCAGTAGTATCTCGGGGAACACTGAAGCTTTCTTT.